This T cell receptor (beta chain) came from a study of blood T cell repertoires in COVID-19. Study-wide background: Material from acute and convalescent COVID-19 was sourced from the United States, Italy and Spain.

The data were produced by immunoSEQ multiplex PCR, yet TCRdb's version contains in-frame clones alone and is incomplete. This table has 100,000 or so clones, 80% to 90% appearing once. Germline assignment: CDR1 SGHTS and CDR2 YDEGEE. The V and J ends lost 7 bases and 0 bases respectively, with 13 bases between them. The CDR3 consists of 14 residues. The gene calls are TRBV5-8 and TRBJ1-1, with D maybe TRBD1 (5 bases). This sequence was found in a woman aged 45 to 65 who had recovered from COVID-19. The sequenced material came from PBMCs or T cells enriched from blood (not recorded which). The chain's CDR3 is CASGYRKLNTEAFF. CDR3 nucleotides: TGTGCCAGCGGCTACAGGAAATTGAACACTGAAGCTTTCTTT. The complete variable domain, with remaining parts taken from reference TRBV5-8 and TRBJ1-1, reads EAGVTQSPTHLIKTRGQQATLRCSPISGHTSVYWYQQALGLGLQFLLWYDEGEERNRGNFPPRFSGRQFPNYSSELNVNALELEDSALYLCASGYRKLNTEAFFGQGTRLTVV.